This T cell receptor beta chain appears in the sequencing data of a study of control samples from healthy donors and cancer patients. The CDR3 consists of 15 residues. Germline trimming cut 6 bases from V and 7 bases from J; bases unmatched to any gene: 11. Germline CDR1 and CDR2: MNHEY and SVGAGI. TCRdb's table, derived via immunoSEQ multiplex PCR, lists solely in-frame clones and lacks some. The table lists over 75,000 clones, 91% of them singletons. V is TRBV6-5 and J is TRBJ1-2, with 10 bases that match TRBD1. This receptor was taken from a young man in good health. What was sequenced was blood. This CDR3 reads CASRPKDRGKRGYTF. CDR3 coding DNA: TGTGCCAGCAGACCCAAGGACAGGGGGAAACGTGGCTACACCTTC.